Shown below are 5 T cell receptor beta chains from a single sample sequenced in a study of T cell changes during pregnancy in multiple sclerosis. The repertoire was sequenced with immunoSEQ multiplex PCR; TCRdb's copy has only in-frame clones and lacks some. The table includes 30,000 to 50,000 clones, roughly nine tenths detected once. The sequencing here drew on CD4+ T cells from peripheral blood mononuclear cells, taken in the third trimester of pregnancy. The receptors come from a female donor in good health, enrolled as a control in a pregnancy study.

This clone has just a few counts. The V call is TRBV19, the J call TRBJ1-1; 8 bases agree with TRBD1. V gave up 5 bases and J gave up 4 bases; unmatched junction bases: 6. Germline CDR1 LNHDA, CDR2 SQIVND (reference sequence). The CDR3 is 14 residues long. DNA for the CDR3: TGTGCCAGTAGTGCAGACAGGGGTGGCACTGAAGCTTTCTTT. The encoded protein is CASSADRGGTEAFF.

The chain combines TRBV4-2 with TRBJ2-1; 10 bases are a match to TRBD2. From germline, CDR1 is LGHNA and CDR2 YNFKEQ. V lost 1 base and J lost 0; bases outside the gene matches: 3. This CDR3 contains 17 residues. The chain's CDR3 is CASSQGTSGRSYNEQFF. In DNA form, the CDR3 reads TGTGCCAGCAGCCAAGGGACTAGCGGCCGCTCCTACAATGAGCAGTTCTTC.

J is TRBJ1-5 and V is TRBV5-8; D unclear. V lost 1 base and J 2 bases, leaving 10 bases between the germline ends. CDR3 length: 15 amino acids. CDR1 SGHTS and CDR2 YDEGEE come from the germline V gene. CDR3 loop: CASSLKGRGNQPQHF. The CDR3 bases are TGTGCCAGCAGCTTGAAAGGGAGGGGCAATCAGCCCCAGCATTTT.

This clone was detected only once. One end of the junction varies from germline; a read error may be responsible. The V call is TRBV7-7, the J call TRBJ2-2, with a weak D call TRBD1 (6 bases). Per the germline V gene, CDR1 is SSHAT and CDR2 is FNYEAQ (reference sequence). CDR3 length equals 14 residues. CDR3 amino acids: CASRGTGNTGELFF. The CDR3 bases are TGTGCTAGCAGGGGCACCGGGAACACCGGGGAGCTGTTTTTT.

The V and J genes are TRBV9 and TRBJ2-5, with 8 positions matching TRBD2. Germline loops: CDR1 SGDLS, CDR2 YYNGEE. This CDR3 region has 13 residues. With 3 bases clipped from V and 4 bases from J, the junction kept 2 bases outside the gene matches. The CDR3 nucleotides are TGTGCCAGCAGCGGCGGACTAGCAGAGACCCAGTACTTC. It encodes CASSGGLAETQYF.